A selection of T cell receptor beta chains follows, all from one sample in a study of neurological immune-mediated disorders. TCRdb redid the calling of the 5' RACE reads with MiXCR, one entry per CDR3 protein. The table includes 50,000 to 85,000 distinct CDR3 sequences, approximately 5.2% detected once. The sequenced sample was PBMCs. The receptors shown here come from a woman in her twenties or thirties with multiple sclerosis. CDR3s include the opening cysteine and the closing phenylalanine or tryptophan. D genes are given only for firm matches. Size tells how often a clone was seen (once, few, many) or the class of an expanded clone, and some rows leave it out.

d_call: -; clone_size: many; j_call: TRBJ2-2; cdr3_length: 13; v_call: TRBV5-1; cdr3_nt: TGCGCCAGCAGCTTGGGGGAGCGCGGGGAGCTGTTTTTT; cdr3_aa: CASSLGERGELFF
d_call: -; clone_size: many; j_call: TRBJ2-2; cdr3_length: 13; v_call: TRBV9; cdr3_nt: TGTGCCAGCAGCGACAGGGTTGCCGGGGAGCTGTTTTTT; cdr3_aa: CASSDRVAGELFF
d_call: -; clone_size: -; j_call: TRBJ2-1; cdr3_length: 16; v_call: TRBV12-3/TRBV12-4; cdr3_nt: TGTGCCAGCAGTTTAGGAGAACTAGCTCCGTACAATGAGCAGTTCTTC; cdr3_aa: CASSLGELAPYNEQFF
d_call: TRBD2; clone_size: many; j_call: TRBJ2-2; cdr3_length: 17; v_call: TRBV7-2; cdr3_nt: TGTGCCAGCAGCTTAGTTGCGGGGGGTTTCTCCACCGGGGAGCTGTTTTTT; cdr3_aa: CASSLVAGGFSTGELFF
d_call: -; clone_size: -; j_call: TRBJ2-2; cdr3_length: 16; v_call: TRBV7-9; cdr3_nt: TGTGCCAGCAGCTTAGTGTCTGGGGCGATCACCGGGGAGCTGTTTTTT; cdr3_aa: CASSLVSGAITGELFF
d_call: -; clone_size: many; j_call: TRBJ2-7; cdr3_length: 13; v_call: TRBV20-1; cdr3_nt: TGCAGTGCCCCAAAAACGGGAAGGGCCGAGCAGTACTTC; cdr3_aa: CSAPKTGRAEQYF
d_call: TRBD2; clone_size: many; j_call: TRBJ2-5; cdr3_length: 19; v_call: TRBV15; cdr3_nt: TGTGCCACCAGCAGAGATGGAGGTGGGAGCGGGGGTTACCAAGAGACCCAGTACTTC; cdr3_aa: CATSRDGGGSGGYQETQYF
d_call: -; clone_size: -; j_call: TRBJ2-7; cdr3_length: 14; v_call: TRBV12-3/TRBV12-4; cdr3_nt: TGTGCCAGCAGTCCCCAGGGCAGGCTTACCGGGCAGTACTTC; cdr3_aa: CASSPQGRLTGQYF
d_call: -; clone_size: -; j_call: TRBJ1-4; cdr3_length: 14; v_call: TRBV18; cdr3_nt: TGTGCCAGCTCACGTGGGGGAACTAATGAAAAACTGTTTTTT; cdr3_aa: CASSRGGTNEKLFF
d_call: -; clone_size: -; j_call: TRBJ2-3; cdr3_length: 15; v_call: TRBV5-1; cdr3_nt: TGCGCCAGCATGTCTCAGGGCACTAGCACAGATACGCAGTATTTT; cdr3_aa: CASMSQGTSTDTQYF
d_call: TRBD1; clone_size: few; j_call: TRBJ1-5; cdr3_length: 15; v_call: TRBV20-1; cdr3_nt: TGCAGTGCTAGAGGATCACAGGGGAGCAATCAGCCCCAGCATTTT; cdr3_aa: CSARGSQGSNQPQHF
d_call: -; clone_size: many; j_call: TRBJ1-5; cdr3_length: 16; v_call: TRBV20-1; cdr3_nt: TGCAGTGCTAGAGATGCCTCCCGCGATAGCAATCAGCCCCAGCATTTT; cdr3_aa: CSARDASRDSNQPQHF
d_call: TRBD1; clone_size: many; j_call: TRBJ1-4; cdr3_length: 13; v_call: TRBV5-5; cdr3_nt: TGTGCCAGCAGCTTCGACAGGGACGAAAAACTGTTTTTT; cdr3_aa: CASSFDRDEKLFF
d_call: TRBD1; clone_size: many; j_call: TRBJ2-7; cdr3_length: 12; v_call: TRBV12-3/TRBV12-4; cdr3_nt: TGTGCCTCCCGGGACAGCTCCTACGAGCAGTACTTC; cdr3_aa: CASRDSSYEQYF
d_call: -; clone_size: many; j_call: TRBJ2-1; cdr3_length: 16; v_call: TRBV7-9; cdr3_nt: TGTGCCAGCAGCTTAGGGACGCTGAGGGACGTCGTTGAGCAGTTCTTC; cdr3_aa: CASSLGTLRDVVEQFF
d_call: -; clone_size: -; j_call: TRBJ2-5; cdr3_length: 13; v_call: TRBV20-1; cdr3_nt: TGCAGTTCCTCACAGGTCCCCCAGACGACCCAGTACTTC; cdr3_aa: CSSSQVPQTTQYF
d_call: -; clone_size: -; j_call: TRBJ2-7; cdr3_length: 12; v_call: TRBV29-1; cdr3_nt: TGCAGCGTTGTGGGAAAGGGAGTCGAGCAGTACTTC; cdr3_aa: CSVVGKGVEQYF
d_call: TRBD1; clone_size: many; j_call: TRBJ1-6; cdr3_length: 16; v_call: TRBV20-1; cdr3_nt: TGCAGTGCAACCCGGGGCCGACAGGGGTGGAATTCACCCCTCCACTTT; cdr3_aa: CSATRGRQGWNSPLHF
d_call: -; clone_size: many; j_call: TRBJ1-6; cdr3_length: 14; v_call: TRBV9; cdr3_nt: TGTGCCAGCAGCGGTCAGGTGGAAAATTCACCCCTCAACTTT; cdr3_aa: CASSGQVENSPLNF
d_call: -; clone_size: -; j_call: TRBJ1-1; cdr3_length: 13; v_call: TRBV12-3/TRBV12-4; cdr3_nt: TGTGCCAGCAGCCCGAGATTAAACACTGAAGCTTTCTTT; cdr3_aa: CASSPRLNTEAFF
d_call: TRBD1; clone_size: many; j_call: TRBJ2-1; cdr3_length: 15; v_call: TRBV20-1; cdr3_nt: TGCAGTGCTAGAGTCTTGACAGGGGGGAGGGGTGAGCAGTTCTTC; cdr3_aa: CSARVLTGGRGEQFF
d_call: TRBD1; clone_size: many; j_call: TRBJ1-6; cdr3_length: 14; v_call: TRBV4-1; cdr3_nt: TGCGCCAGCAGCCAAGGGGACAGCGACTCACCCCTCCACTTT; cdr3_aa: CASSQGDSDSPLHF
d_call: -; clone_size: many; j_call: TRBJ1-2; cdr3_length: 16; v_call: TRBV5-1; cdr3_nt: TGCGCCAGCAGCTTAAGCCAGGGAACCTCCTTCTATGGCTACACCTTC; cdr3_aa: CASSLSQGTSFYGYTF
d_call: TRBD1; clone_size: many; j_call: TRBJ2-1; cdr3_length: 13; v_call: TRBV20-1; cdr3_nt: TGCAGTGCTAGAGGGACAGGGGTAAATGAGCAGTTCTTC; cdr3_aa: CSARGTGVNEQFF
d_call: -; clone_size: many; j_call: TRBJ1-4; cdr3_length: 13; v_call: TRBV2; cdr3_nt: TGTGCCAGCGGGGCCGAAAGGGGAGAAAAACTGTTTTTT; cdr3_aa: CASGAERGEKLFF
d_call: -; clone_size: many; j_call: TRBJ1-2; cdr3_length: 15; v_call: TRBV20-1; cdr3_nt: TGCAGTGCTAGACTGACGACAGAGGGGGACTATGGCTACACCTTC; cdr3_aa: CSARLTTEGDYGYTF
d_call: TRBD1; clone_size: many; j_call: TRBJ1-6; cdr3_length: 14; v_call: TRBV20-1; cdr3_nt: TGCAGTGCTACACAGGGACAGGTTAATTCACCCCTCCACTTT; cdr3_aa: CSATQGQVNSPLHF
d_call: -; clone_size: many; j_call: TRBJ1-2; cdr3_length: 15; v_call: TRBV7-9; cdr3_nt: TGTGCCAGCAGCTTGTTTAGGGGAACTAACTATGGCTACACCTTC; cdr3_aa: CASSLFRGTNYGYTF
d_call: TRBD2; clone_size: many; j_call: TRBJ2-7; cdr3_length: 14; v_call: TRBV5-1; cdr3_nt: TGCGCCAGCAGCCATAGCGGGGGGTCCTACGAGCAGTACTTC; cdr3_aa: CASSHSGGSYEQYF
d_call: -; clone_size: many; j_call: TRBJ2-1; cdr3_length: 14; v_call: TRBV7-9; cdr3_nt: TGTGCCAGCAGCTTAGTTGGCCCTCGCGATGAGCAGTTCTTC; cdr3_aa: CASSLVGPRDEQFF
d_call: -; clone_size: -; j_call: TRBJ2-5; cdr3_length: 15; v_call: TRBV9; cdr3_nt: TGTGCCAGCAGCGTAGGGACTACCCCCGAAGAGACCCAGTACTTC; cdr3_aa: CASSVGTTPEETQYF
d_call: TRBD2; clone_size: many; j_call: TRBJ2-1; cdr3_length: 18; v_call: TRBV20-1; cdr3_nt: TGCAGTGCTAGCGGCCTAGCGGGGAATCATGACGACTACAATGAGCAGTTCTTC; cdr3_aa: CSASGLAGNHDDYNEQFF
d_call: -; clone_size: few; j_call: TRBJ2-3; cdr3_length: 12; v_call: TRBV7-8; cdr3_nt: TGTGCCAGCAGCAAGGCTAGGGATACGCAGTATTTT; cdr3_aa: CASSKARDTQYF
d_call: -; clone_size: -; j_call: TRBJ2-6; cdr3_length: 16; v_call: TRBV18; cdr3_nt: TGTGCCAGCTCAGGGGACTCTATTATCGGGGCCAACGTCCTGACTTTC; cdr3_aa: CASSGDSIIGANVLTF
d_call: -; clone_size: many; j_call: TRBJ1-1; cdr3_length: 16; v_call: TRBV5-1; cdr3_nt: TGCGCCAGCAGCAAACTCGTGGATTCTGGCAACACTGAAGCTTTCTTT; cdr3_aa: CASSKLVDSGNTEAFF
d_call: -; clone_size: few; j_call: TRBJ2-5; cdr3_length: 14; v_call: TRBV7-8; cdr3_nt: TGTGCCAGCAGCTTAGCGTGGAGAGAAGAGACCCAGTACTTC; cdr3_aa: CASSLAWREETQYF
d_call: -; clone_size: -; j_call: TRBJ2-3; cdr3_length: 13; v_call: TRBV20-1; cdr3_nt: TGCAGTGCTAGTTTGCGGGGCACAGATACGCAGTATTTT; cdr3_aa: CSASLRGTDTQYF
d_call: TRBD1; clone_size: many; j_call: TRBJ2-7; cdr3_length: 13; v_call: TRBV20-1; cdr3_nt: TGCAGTGCTAGCAACAGGGGGCCCTACGAGCAGTACTTC; cdr3_aa: CSASNRGPYEQYF
d_call: TRBD1; clone_size: -; j_call: TRBJ1-2; cdr3_length: 17; v_call: TRBV25-1; cdr3_nt: TGTGCCAGCAGTGAAGGACAGGGTTCGTTATTGTACTATGGCTACACCTTC; cdr3_aa: CASSEGQGSLLYYGYTF
d_call: -; clone_size: many; j_call: TRBJ2-7; cdr3_length: 14; v_call: TRBV20-1; cdr3_nt: TGCAGTGCTAGTGGGGGGCTGAACTCCTACGAGCAGTACTTC; cdr3_aa: CSASGGLNSYEQYF
d_call: -; clone_size: many; j_call: TRBJ2-7; cdr3_length: 12; v_call: TRBV7-9; cdr3_nt: TGTGCCAGCAGCCCCGGTATTGTAGAGCAGTACTTC; cdr3_aa: CASSPGIVEQYF
d_call: TRBD2; clone_size: many; j_call: TRBJ2-5; cdr3_length: 14; v_call: TRBV10-2; cdr3_nt: TGCGCCAGCAGCGCGGGACTAGAGCAAGAGACCCAGTACTTC; cdr3_aa: CASSAGLEQETQYF
d_call: TRBD1; clone_size: few; j_call: TRBJ1-1; cdr3_length: 15; v_call: TRBV20-1; cdr3_nt: TGCAGTGCGACCCCAGGACAGGGGTCCAACACTGAAGCTTTCTTT; cdr3_aa: CSATPGQGSNTEAFF
d_call: TRBD1; clone_size: few; j_call: TRBJ1-5; cdr3_length: 14; v_call: TRBV5-1; cdr3_nt: TGCGCCAGTAGCACCGGACAGGATCATCAGCCCCAGCATTTT; cdr3_aa: CASSTGQDHQPQHF
d_call: TRBD1; clone_size: many; j_call: TRBJ1-2; cdr3_length: 14; v_call: TRBV28; cdr3_nt: TGTGCCAGCGGCCTTTCCACAGGGGGCGATGGCTACACCTTC; cdr3_aa: CASGLSTGGDGYTF
d_call: TRBD1; clone_size: many; j_call: TRBJ2-3; cdr3_length: 15; v_call: TRBV5-1; cdr3_nt: TGCGCCAGCAGCTCCCGGGACAGGGGGACAGATACGCAGTATTTT; cdr3_aa: CASSSRDRGTDTQYF
d_call: TRBD1; clone_size: many; j_call: TRBJ2-1; cdr3_length: 15; v_call: TRBV12-3/TRBV12-4; cdr3_nt: TGTGCCAGCCTACTACGGGACAGTATCTACAATGAGCAGTTCTTC; cdr3_aa: CASLLRDSIYNEQFF
d_call: TRBD1; clone_size: -; j_call: TRBJ2-2; cdr3_length: 16; v_call: TRBV5-1; cdr3_nt: TGCGCCAGCAGCCCATCAGGGGGCGGATACACCGGGGAGCTGTTTTTT; cdr3_aa: CASSPSGGGYTGELFF
d_call: -; clone_size: many; j_call: TRBJ2-3; cdr3_length: 13; v_call: TRBV15; cdr3_nt: TGTGCCACCAGTGGCGGGCTAGGAGATACGCAGTATTTT; cdr3_aa: CATSGGLGDTQYF
d_call: TRBD2; clone_size: -; j_call: TRBJ2-1; cdr3_length: 16; v_call: TRBV20-1; cdr3_nt: TGCAGTGCTAGACTAGCGGGGGGGCCGCGGAACAATGAGCAGTTCTTC; cdr3_aa: CSARLAGGPRNNEQFF
d_call: -; clone_size: many; j_call: TRBJ1-1; cdr3_length: 11; v_call: TRBV5-1; cdr3_nt: TGCGCCAGCAGGGCCGAGACTGAAGCTTTCTTT; cdr3_aa: CASRAETEAFF
d_call: TRBD2; clone_size: many; j_call: TRBJ2-1; cdr3_length: 14; v_call: TRBV12-3/TRBV12-4; cdr3_nt: TGTGCCAGCAGTTTATCCGGGGGGGCTAATGAGCAGTTCTTC; cdr3_aa: CASSLSGGANEQFF
d_call: TRBD1; clone_size: many; j_call: TRBJ1-5; cdr3_length: 12; v_call: TRBV20-1; cdr3_nt: TGCAGTGCTAGGACAGGGGACCAGCCCCAGCATTTT; cdr3_aa: CSARTGDQPQHF
d_call: TRBD1; clone_size: many; j_call: TRBJ2-7; cdr3_length: 16; v_call: TRBV7-9; cdr3_nt: TGTGCCAGCAGCTTGGTTACCGGGACAGGTCTATACGAGCAGTACTTC; cdr3_aa: CASSLVTGTGLYEQYF
d_call: -; clone_size: many; j_call: TRBJ2-2; cdr3_length: 12; v_call: TRBV7-2; cdr3_nt: TGTGCCAGCAGCCAGAATGTGGGGGAGCTGTTTTTT; cdr3_aa: CASSQNVGELFF